The source of this T cell receptor beta chain is a study of regulatory T cells in long-lasting Graves disease. Documented time point: persistent/refractory GD, antithyroid drugs over 5 years with positive TRAb. The TCR library used RNA extracted from PBMCs. The count of this clonotype is one. Its antigen is as yet unknown. Study-wide results and caveats: Favored gene segments in persistent disease were TRBV28, TRBJ1-2 and TRBJ2-5.

This CDR3 spans 12 amino acids. After removal of 8 bases from V and 2 bases from J, the junction contained 2 bases not matched to a gene. In germline, CDR1 is GTSNPN, CDR2 SVGIG (reference sequence). Relying on iRepertoire HTBI primers and Arm-PCR of CDR3 regions, the team built TCR beta libraries. From the multiplex PCR reads, TCRdb called clonotypes with MiXCR, one entry per CDR3 protein. The sample consists of roughly 300,000 distinct CDR3 sequences, about 19% of them appearing once. This material consisted of peripheral blood mononuclear cells (PBMCs), taken when the disease was refractory, from a patient treated with antithyroid drugs. The TCR sequence derives from a female donor with Graves disease. The genes are TRBV30 and TRBJ2-1; 8 bases map to TRBD1. DNA for the CDR3: TGTGCCGCGACAGGGGCCTACAATGAGCAGTTCTTC. This translates into CAATGAYNEQFF.